This TCR beta chain appears in the sequencing data of a study of identical twins. A single record per CDR3 protein comes from TCRdb applying MiXCR to the 5' RACE reads. The top ten hold more than 0.8% of the sample, which has around 480,000 distinct CDR3 sequences, over 11% seen once. This clonotype was seen only a few times. This sample also belongs to another study, concerning yellow fever vaccine responses in identical twins.

The TCR originated in a woman under 30 in good health. The source material was CD4+ T cells sorted from blood.

CDR3 protein: CSARLATDYNEQFF. The CDR3 bases are TGCAGTGCTAGACTGGCGACAGACTACAATGAGCAGTTCTTC. The chain couples TRBV20-1 to TRBJ2-1, with D possibly being TRBD1 (5 bases). Germline CDR1 DFQATT, CDR2 SNEGSKA (reference sequence). Trimming took 2 bases from V and 3 from J, leaving 11 bases between them. CDR3 length: 14 residues.